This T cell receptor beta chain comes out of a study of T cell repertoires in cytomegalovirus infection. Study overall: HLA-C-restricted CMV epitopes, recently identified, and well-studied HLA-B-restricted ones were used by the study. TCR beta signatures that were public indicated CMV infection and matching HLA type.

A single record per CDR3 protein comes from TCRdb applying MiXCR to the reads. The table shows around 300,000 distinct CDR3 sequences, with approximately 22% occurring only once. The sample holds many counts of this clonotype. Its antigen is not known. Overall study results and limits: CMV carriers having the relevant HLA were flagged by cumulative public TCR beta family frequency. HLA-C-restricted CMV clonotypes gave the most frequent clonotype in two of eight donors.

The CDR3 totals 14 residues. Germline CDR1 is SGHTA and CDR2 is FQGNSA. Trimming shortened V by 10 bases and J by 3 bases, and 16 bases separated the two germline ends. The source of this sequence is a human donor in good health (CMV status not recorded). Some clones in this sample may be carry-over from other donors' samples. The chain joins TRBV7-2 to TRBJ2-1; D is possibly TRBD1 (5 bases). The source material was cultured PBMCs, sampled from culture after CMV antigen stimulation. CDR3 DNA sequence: TGTGCCACTTCCTCAATAGGGGTCTACAATGAGCAGTTCTTC. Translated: CATSSIGVYNEQFF.